The table lists the clone carrying this T cell receptor (beta chain) with many counts. In TCRdb, the 5' RACE reads were re-called with MiXCR into one record per CDR3 protein. The table has about 52,000 distinct CDR3 sequences, approximately 3.9% seen once; the top ten hold over 5%. This entry is derived from a study of neurological immune-mediated disorders. The CDR3 is 15 residues long. Trimming took 1 base from V and 0 from J, leaving 9 bases between them. Germline V lookup: CDR1 MGHDK, CDR2 SYGVNS. The chain carries TRBV25-1 and TRBJ1-1; TRBD1 is a possible D gene (5 bases). Sequences were obtained from PBMCs. This receptor was identified in a man between 60 and 75 years old with multiple sclerosis. The chain's CDR3 is CASSESGVVNTEAFF. CDR3 coding DNA: TGTGCCAGCAGTGAATCGGGGGTCGTGAACACTGAAGCTTTCTTT.